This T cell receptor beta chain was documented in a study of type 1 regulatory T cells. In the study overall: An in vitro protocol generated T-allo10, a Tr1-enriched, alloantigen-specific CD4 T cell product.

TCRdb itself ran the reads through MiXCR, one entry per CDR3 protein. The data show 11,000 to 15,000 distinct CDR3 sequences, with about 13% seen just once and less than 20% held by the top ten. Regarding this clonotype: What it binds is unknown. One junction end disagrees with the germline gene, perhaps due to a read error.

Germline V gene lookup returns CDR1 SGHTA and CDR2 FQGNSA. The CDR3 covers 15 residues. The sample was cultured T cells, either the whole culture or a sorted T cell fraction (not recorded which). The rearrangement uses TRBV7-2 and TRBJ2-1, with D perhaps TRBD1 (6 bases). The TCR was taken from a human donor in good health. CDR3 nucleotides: TGTGCCAGTAGCTCCCCCGGGACATTGTACAATGAGCAGTTCTTC. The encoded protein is CASSSPGTLYNEQFF.